This T cell receptor beta chain was sequenced during a study of OX40 agonist ivuxolimab in advanced cancers. The table came from immunoSEQ multiplex PCR; TCRdb's copy has only in-frame clones and leaves some out. The table lists 13,000 to 15,000 clones, 60% to 85% of them singletons, with approximately 17% in the top ten. Sequencing was performed on CD4+ or CD8+ T cells sorted from blood, taken in a trial of the OX40 agonist ivuxolimab. This sequence was found in an adult with an advanced solid tumor such as melanoma, head and neck, liver or kidney cancer.

The CDR3 DNA follows: TGTGCCAGTAGTCGCCTACTAGCGCCAGATACGCAGTATTTT. Protein: CASSRLLAPDTQYF. V and J are TRBV19 and TRBJ2-3, with TRBD2 identical over 7 bases. CDR1 is LNHDA, CDR2 SQIVND, per germline (reference sequence). Trimming removed 5 bases from V and 4 bases from J; junction bases left unmatched: 6. The CDR3 contains 14 residues.